The following is a T cell receptor beta chain sequence with its context. Authors' analysis steps: It was from reference gene primer amplification that nucleated cell counts were estimated. Repertoires were generated with immunoSEQ multiplex PCR, while TCRdb's copy carries only in-frame clones and drops some. The V and J calls and clone size come from that table; D and trimming were worked out from the DNA. This table holds about 360,000 clones, around 87% found once. This sample is part of a study of blood T cell repertoires in COVID-19. The overall study: COVID-19 samples, acute and convalescent, were from the United States, Italy and Spain.

The CDR3 is 15 residues long. V lost 6 bases to trimming and J lost 6 bases; unmatched junction nucleotides: 9. From germline, CDR1 is SNHLY and CDR2 FYNNEI. The TCR originated in a man aged 35 to 55 in a cohort exposed to, infected with or recovered from COVID-19 (not recorded which). V is TRBV2 and J is TRBJ1-5; the match to TRBD1 covers 9 bases. Sample: PBMCs or T cells enriched from blood (not recorded which). The CDR3 here is CASSRQGETGQPQHF. CDR3 coding DNA: TGTGCCAGCAGCCGACAGGGGGAAACAGGTCAGCCCCAGCATTTT.